The following is a T cell receptor (beta chain) sequence with its context. The specificity of this receptor is unknown. A clone one base away is much larger, so this may be a read error. The CDR3 numbers 17 residues from cysteine through phenylalanine. CDR3 DNA is the only sequence kept; it has 51 bases, read in frame from the first base. CDR1 and CDR2 were assigned from the germline V gene as SGHAT and FQNNGV. V loses 2 bases, J loses 0 bases, and the germline ends lie 16 bases apart. The study excluded patients with uncontrolled infections, other autoimmune diseases, pregnancy or lactation. Diagnoses were based on clinical symptoms, serum thyroxine and TRAb, thyroid ultrasound and orbital computed tomography. Total RNA was extracted with Trizol reagent, and quality was checked on an Agilent 2100 Bioanalyzer. TCR beta CDR3 regions were amplified from RNA transcripts. The first round of RT-PCR for the TCR CDR3 was performed with the HTBI primer set and the Qiagen OneStep RT-PCR kit. Libraries were constructed in a second round of multiplex PCR, after which size selection and purification were carried out. Sequencing of the libraries was done on an Illumina HiSeq2000 using paired-end 100 bp reads. From the authors' description of their analysis: SOAPnuke was used to process the raw data, throwing out any read that contained adapters or uncalled bases, had a mean Phred below 15, or lacked an exact constant-primer or identifier match. High-quality paired reads were merged using COPE v1.2.5, and each unique nucleotide sequence was defined as a clonotype. MiTCR v1.1 was used to align the clonotypes against IMGT TRBV, TRBD and TRBJ reference segments. Only V-J combinations with frequency above 0.0001, covering 99% to 99.2% of repertoires, were analysed. The TCS score was defined as F50 (clonal expansion) divided by E x V (chaos), with BLOSUM62-based TCRdist calculated between CDR3 peptides within each V-J. Welch's t-statistics and random forest reduced 500 to 550 V-J features to fewer than 15, which were used in a naive Bayes classifier (R e1071). The Morisita-Horn index was used to measure how similar the thyroid and blood repertoires were. TCRdb redid the processing of the public reads, applying fastp at Q25 and MiXCR, and retained in-frame beta chains. All rows with the same CDR3 protein become a single entry with the most common DNA and genes. The V and J calls here are based on TCRdb, not the publication. The sample data list about 510,000 distinct CDR3 sequences, and 40% to 50% of these were observed just once. 35% to 50% of the sample lies in the top ten.

The data originate from a study of T cells in Graves' hyperthyroidism and ophthalmopathy (dated by TCRdb to between 2018 and 2020). Background on the whole study: A discovery cohort of about a hundred patients, about 40 with Graves' ophthalmopathy and 55 to 60 with stable Graves' hyperthyroidism, was used to find distinguishing TCR V-J signatures. For training and testing, the 80 to 100 patients in the discovery cohort were randomly divided in a 7:3 ratio. Whether ophthalmopathy could be predicted prospectively was tested in an independent validation cohort made up of about 20 hyperthyroidism patients plus 17 patients who later progressed to ophthalmopathy. Once sampling was done, hyperthyroidism patients were given methimazole at a starting dose of 30 mg daily, whereas ophthalmopathy patients were given high-dose intravenous methylprednisolone. The study also compared thyroid tissue and blood T-cell repertoires from five or six Graves' hyperthyroidism patients. The paper reports TCR Vbeta CDR3 sequencing of roughly 140 peripheral blood samples: approximately 41 ophthalmopathy, fewer than 85 hyperthyroidism and about 17 progressor patients.

Overall results and qualifications from the work: Ophthalmopathy was separated from stable hyperthyroidism by a 13 V-J signature model, with roughly 88% sensitivity and just over 81% specificity obtained in cross-validation and 80%/75% obtained in testing. No statistical method was used to set the sample size in advance, and investigators knew the group allocation. In validation, the model predicted progression to ophthalmopathy a median of roughly 6.5 months before onset, with approximately 68% sensitivity and just under 75% specificity. Most expanded thyroid clonotypes (frequency above 0.001) were also detected in blood, suggesting blood repertoires may reflect thyroid immune responses.

Sequencing used peripheral blood or thyroid tissue (not recorded which). This receptor chain uses TRBV11-2 and TRBJ1-1; TRBD1 is a weak D gene call, 5 bases matching. The TCR comes from an adult woman with Graves' disease, either hyperthyroidism or ophthalmopathy (not recorded which). CDR3 sequence: CASSLPGPGTLNTEAFF. The nucleotides are TGTGCCAGCAGCTTACCCGGGCCGGGGACCTTGAACACTGAAGCTTTCTTT.